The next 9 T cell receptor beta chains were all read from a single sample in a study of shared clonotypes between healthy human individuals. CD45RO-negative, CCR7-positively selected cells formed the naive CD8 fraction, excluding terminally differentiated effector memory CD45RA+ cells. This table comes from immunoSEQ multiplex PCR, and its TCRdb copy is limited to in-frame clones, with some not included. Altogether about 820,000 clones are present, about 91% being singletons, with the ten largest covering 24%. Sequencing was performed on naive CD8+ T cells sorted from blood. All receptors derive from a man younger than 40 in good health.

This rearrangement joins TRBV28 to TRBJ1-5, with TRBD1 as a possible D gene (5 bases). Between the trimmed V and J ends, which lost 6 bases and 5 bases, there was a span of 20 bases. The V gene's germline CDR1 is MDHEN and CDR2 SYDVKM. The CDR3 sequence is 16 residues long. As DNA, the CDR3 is TGTGCCAGCAGACCCCGGGGGTTTCGGTGGGATCAGCCCCAGCATTTT. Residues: CASRPRGFRWDQPQHF.

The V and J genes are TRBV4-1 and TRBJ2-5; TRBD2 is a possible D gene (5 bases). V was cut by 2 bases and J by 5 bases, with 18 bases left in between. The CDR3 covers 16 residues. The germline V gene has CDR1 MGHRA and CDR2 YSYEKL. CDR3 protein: CASSQMGGSGAETQYF. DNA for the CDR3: TGCGCCAGCAGCCAAATGGGTGGGAGCGGTGCGGAGACCCAGTACTTC.

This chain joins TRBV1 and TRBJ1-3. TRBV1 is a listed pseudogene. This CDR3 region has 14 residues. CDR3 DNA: TGCACCAGCAGCCGAGACACCTCTGGAAACACCATATATTTT. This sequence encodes CTSSRDTSGNTIYF.

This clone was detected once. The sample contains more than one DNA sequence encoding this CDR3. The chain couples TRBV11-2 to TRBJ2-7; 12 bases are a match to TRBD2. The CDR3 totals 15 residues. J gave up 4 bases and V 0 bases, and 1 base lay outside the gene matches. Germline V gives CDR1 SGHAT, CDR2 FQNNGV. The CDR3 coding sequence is TGTGCCAGCAGCTTAGAGACTAGCGGGAGTTACGAGCAGTACTTC. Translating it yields CASSLETSGSYEQYF.

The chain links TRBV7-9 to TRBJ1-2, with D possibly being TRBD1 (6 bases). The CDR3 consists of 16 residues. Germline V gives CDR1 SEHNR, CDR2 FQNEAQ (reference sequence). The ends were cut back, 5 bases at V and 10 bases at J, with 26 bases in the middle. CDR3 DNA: TGTGCCAGCAGCCGTCCCCCTTTACAGGGAGTCATTCTCTACACCTTC. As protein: CASSRPPLQGVILYTF.

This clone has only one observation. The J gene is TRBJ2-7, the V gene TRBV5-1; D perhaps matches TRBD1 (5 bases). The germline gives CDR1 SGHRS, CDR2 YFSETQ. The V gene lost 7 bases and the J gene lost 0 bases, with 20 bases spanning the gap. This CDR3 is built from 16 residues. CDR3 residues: CASSPPFGAASYEQYF. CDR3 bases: TGCGCCAGCTCCCCCCCGTTTGGGGCAGCCTCCTACGAGCAGTACTTC.

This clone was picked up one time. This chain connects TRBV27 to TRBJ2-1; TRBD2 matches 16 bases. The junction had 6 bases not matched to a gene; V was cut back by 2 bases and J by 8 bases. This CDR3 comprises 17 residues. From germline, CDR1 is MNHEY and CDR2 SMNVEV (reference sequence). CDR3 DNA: TGTGCCAGCAGTTTAGGGACTAGCGGGAGGGCCCTCTATGAGCAGTTCTTC. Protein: CASSLGTSGRALYEQFF.

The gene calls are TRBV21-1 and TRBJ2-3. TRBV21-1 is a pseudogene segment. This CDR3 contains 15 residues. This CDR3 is CASSGPKMGTDTQYF. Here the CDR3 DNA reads TGTGCCAGCAGCGGTCCCAAGATGGGCACAGATACGCAGTATTTT.

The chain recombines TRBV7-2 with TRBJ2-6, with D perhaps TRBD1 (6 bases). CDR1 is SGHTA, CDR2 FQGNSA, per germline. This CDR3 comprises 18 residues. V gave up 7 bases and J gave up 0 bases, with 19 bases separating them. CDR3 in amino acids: CASNRNRDTPSGANVLTF. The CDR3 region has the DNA TGTGCCAGCAACCGCAACCGGGACACCCCCTCTGGGGCCAACGTCCTGACTTTC.